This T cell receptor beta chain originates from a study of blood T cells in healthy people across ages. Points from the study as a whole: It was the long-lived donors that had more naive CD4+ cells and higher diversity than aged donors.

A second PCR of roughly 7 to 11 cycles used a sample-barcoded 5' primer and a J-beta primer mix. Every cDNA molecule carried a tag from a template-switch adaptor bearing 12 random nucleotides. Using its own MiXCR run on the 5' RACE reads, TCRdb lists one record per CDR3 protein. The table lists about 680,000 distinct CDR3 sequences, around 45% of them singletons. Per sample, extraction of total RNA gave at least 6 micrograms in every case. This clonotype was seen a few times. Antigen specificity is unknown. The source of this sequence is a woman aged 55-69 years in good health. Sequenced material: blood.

The CDR3 nucleotides are TGCAGTGCTAGAGATCGGATCCATGGGACTGAAGCTTTCTTT. Its protein product is CSARDRIHGTEAFF. J is TRBJ1-1 and V is TRBV20-1; D unresolved. Trimming stripped 0 bases from V and 5 bases from J, with 13 bases between. Germline V gives CDR1 DFQATT, CDR2 SNEGSKA (reference sequence). The length of the CDR3 is 14 residues.